This TCR beta chain is from a study of shared clonotypes between healthy human individuals. Study at large: Three plates were used per donor for CD4 naive, three for CD4 memory, two for CD8 naive and one for CD8 memory.

Whole-study findings and limits: Among the subsets, naive ones generally showed larger estimated richness than memory ones.

As to this clone: As yet, its antigen is unknown.

The CDR3 is 15 residues long. V lost 1 base, J lost 2 bases, and 3 bases stayed unmatched. Per germline, CDR1 SGHRS and CDR2 YFSETQ. Sequencing used immunoSEQ multiplex PCR; TCRdb keeps in-frame clones, though not all of them. The table has 2,500,000 or so clones, approximately 93% seen once. V gene TRBV5-1 combines with J gene TRBJ1-3, with 7 bases that match TRBD1. The receptor was derived from a man between 18 and 35 years old in good health. Some clones in this sample may be carry-over from other donors' samples. The sequenced sample was naive CD4+ T cells from PBMCs. Subset reported: CD45RA+ positively selected. CDR3 sequence reads: CASSLSQGAGNTIYF. CDR3 bases: TGCGCCAGCAGCTTGTCGCAGGGGGCTGGAAACACCATATATTTT. The full variable domain, with the rest looked up from reference TRBV5-1 and TRBJ1-3, is KAGVTQTPRYLIKTRGQQVTLSCSPISGHRSVSWYQQTPGQGLQFLFEYFSETQRNKGNFPGRFSGRQFSNSRSEMNVSTLELGDSALYLCASSLSQGAGNTIYFGEGSWLTVV.